These 30 T cell receptor beta chains share one sample of origin, sequenced in a study of OX40 agonist ivuxolimab in advanced cancers. Repertoires were generated with immunoSEQ multiplex PCR, while TCRdb's copy carries only in-frame clones and drops some. The sample consists of some 14,000 clones, 60% to 80% of them appearing once. The sample was CD4+ or CD8+ T cells sorted from blood, taken in a trial of the OX40 agonist ivuxolimab. The origin of the receptors is an adult with an advanced solid tumor such as melanoma, head and neck, liver or kidney cancer.

CDR3 sequence: CASSLGPSNQPQHF. Written as DNA, the CDR3 is TGTGCCAGCAGCTTGGGGCCCAGCAATCAGCCCCAGCATTTT. The chain uses TRBV5-4 and TRBJ1-5; no firm D call. The V and J ends lost 0 bases and 1 base respectively, with 5 bases between them. Germline values: CDR1 SGHNT, CDR2 YYREEE (reference sequence). This CDR3 spans 14 amino acids.

This chain connects TRBV11-3 to TRBJ2-1; TRBD2 matches 9 bases. There are 14 residues in the CDR3. The J segment lost 9 bases and the V segment lost 6 bases, leaving 9 bases of the junction unmatched. Germline V gives CDR1 SGHNT, CDR2 YENEEA. CDR3 nucleotides: TGTGCCAGCAGTGCCGGGACTAGCAGCCTTGAGCAGTTCTTC. As protein: CASSAGTSSLEQFF.

The chain employs TRBV2 and TRBJ1-5; D remains unclear. Germline V gene sequence: CDR1 SNHLY, CDR2 FYNNEI. The ends were cut back, 0 bases at V and 5 bases at J, with 20 bases in the middle. CDR3 size: 18 residues. In nucleotides, the CDR3 is TGTGCCAGCAGTGAAGCTCACCCGGACGTCTGGACCGATCAGCCCCAGCATTTT. Translation: CASSEAHPDVWTDQPQHF.

This sequence joins TRBV4-2 and TRBJ2-3, with D maybe TRBD2 (5 bases). V was clipped by 5 bases and J by 5 bases, with 20 bases between them. CDR3 length: 16 amino acids. Looked up from germline, CDR1 is LGHNA and CDR2 is YNFKEQ. The CDR3: CASSLTEGSLGDTQYF. The CDR3 DNA reads as TGTGCCAGCAGCTTAACTGAGGGATCCCTAGGAGATACGCAGTATTTT.

This rearrangement joins TRBV4-3 to TRBJ2-1; no clear D gene. The germline V gene has CDR1 LGHNA and CDR2 YSLEER. V lost 1 base to trimming and J lost 7 bases, with 11 bases between them. The CDR3 extends over 14 amino acids. This CDR3 is CASSQAGLRNEQFF. The CDR3 region has the DNA TGCGCCAGCAGCCAAGCGGGCCTTCGGAATGAGCAGTTCTTC.

The rearrangement links TRBV29-1 to TRBJ2-2; D ambiguous. This CDR3 has 12 residues. Trimming removed 0 bases from V and 5 bases from J, with 4 bases in between. Germline V gene data show CDR1 as SQVTM and CDR2 as ANQGSEA. CDR3 coding DNA: TGCAGCGTTGAAGATGAAACCGGGGAGCTGTTTTTT. This encodes CSVEDETGELFF.

The gene calls are TRBV7-2 and TRBJ2-7, with D tentatively TRBD1 (5 bases). Trimming stripped 1 base from V and 8 bases from J, with 15 bases between. Germline V CDR1 and CDR2: SGHTA, FQGNSA. The CDR3 totals 14 residues. The CDR3: CASSLGGPIGQQYF. The CDR3 DNA follows: TGTGCCAGCAGCTTAGGGGGCCCTATCGGACAGCAGTACTTC. The full variable domain, in which reference TRBV7-2 and TRBJ2-7 provide the parts outside the CDR3, is GAGVSQSPSNKVTEKGKDVELRCDPISGHTALYWYRQSLGQGLEFLIYFQGNSAPDKSGLPSDRFSAERTGGSVSTLTIQRTQQEDSAVYLCASSLGGPIGQQYFGPGTRLTVT.

This rearrangement joins TRBV2 to TRBJ2-3; 9 nucleotides align to TRBD2. Germline V CDR1 and CDR2: SNHLY, FYNNEI. The CDR3 length is 16 residues. The J segment lost 5 bases and the V segment lost 8 bases, leaving 14 bases of the junction unmatched. The CDR3 DNA reads TGTGCCAGCGCCCCCCTGTCTAGCGGGGCGAGAGATACGCAGTATTTT. Amino acids: CASAPLSSGARDTQYF.

The CDR3 region has the DNA TGTGCCAGCAGCTCCCACGGGGAGCACGAGCAGTTCTTC. It specifies CASSSHGEHEQFF. The chain uses TRBV7-6 and TRBJ2-1; D perhaps matches TRBD2 (5 bases). Deletions cut 4 bases from V and 10 bases from J, with 14 bases between. The V gene's germline CDR1 is SGHVS and CDR2 FNYEAQ. The CDR3 extends over 13 amino acids. The whole variable domain, remainder taken from reference TRBV7-6 and TRBJ2-1, is GAGVSQSPRYKVTKRGQDVALRCDPISGHVSLYWYRQALGQGPEFLTYFNYEAQQDKSGLPNDRFSAERPEGSISTLTIQRTEQRDSAMYRCASSSHGEHEQFFGPGTRLTVL.

J is TRBJ1-1 and V is TRBV15; maybe TRBD1 (6 bases). V was trimmed by 5 bases and J by 3 bases, leaving 13 bases between them. This CDR3 is 14 amino acids long. The V gene's germline CDR1 is LNHNV and CDR2 YYDKDF (reference sequence). CDR3 amino acids: CATSGTYRDTEAFF. The CDR3 coding sequence is TGTGCCACCAGCGGGACGTACAGGGACACTGAAGCTTTCTTT.

CDR3 in amino acids: CASTLHPDSSGNTIYF. The CDR3 DNA is TGTGCCAGCACCCTCCACCCCGACAGCTCTGGAAACACCATATATTTT. This rearrangement joins TRBV7-9 to TRBJ1-3; possible D gene TRBD1, 5 bases. CDR3 length equals 16 residues. Germline lookup yields CDR1 SEHNR and CDR2 FQNEAQ (reference sequence). Trimming removed 7 bases at V and 0 bases at J, with 16 bases between.

Concerning this clone itself: A much larger clone lies a single base off, so this may be a read error. The V gene is TRBV6-5, the J gene TRBJ2-1, with D unresolved. The V and J ends lost 6 bases and 0 bases respectively, with 6 bases between them. This CDR3 comprises 13 residues. Germline loops: CDR1 MNHEY, CDR2 SVGAGI. CDR3 sequence (DNA): TGTGCCAGCAGCTCGAGCTCCTACAATGAGCAGTTCTTC. This translates into CASSSSSYNEQFF.

V usage is TRBV7-6 and J usage is TRBJ1-1; D is ambiguous. The length of the CDR3 is 14 residues. Germline CDR1 is SGHVS and CDR2 is FNYEAQ. Deletions cut 1 base from V and 8 bases from J, with 14 bases between. The CDR3 DNA follows: TGTGCCAGCAGCTTAGTGGCGGGTTCAGCGGAAGCTTTCTTT. It codes for CASSLVAGSAEAFF.

V is TRBV7-9 and J is TRBJ2-5; unclear D gene. The CDR3 sequence is 15 residues long. From germline, CDR1 is SEHNR and CDR2 FQNEAQ (reference sequence). V lost 4 bases and J lost 2, with 14 bases in between. CDR3 bases: TGTGCCAGCAGCTGGTTGGACCTTACGCAAGAGACCCAGTACTTC. It encodes CASSWLDLTQETQYF.

The chain carries TRBV5-1 and TRBJ2-1; tentative D call: TRBD1 (6 bases). Germline V CDR1 and CDR2: SGHRS, YFSETQ. This CDR3 is built from 15 residues. V lost 3 bases and J lost 8, with 18 bases in between. The CDR3 loop is CASSWPNANRDEQFF. The CDR3 nucleotides are TGCGCCAGCAGCTGGCCCAACGCTAACAGGGATGAGCAGTTCTTC.

The chain employs TRBV27 and TRBJ2-1, with 8 bases matching TRBD2. Germline lookup yields CDR1 MNHEY and CDR2 SMNVEV (reference sequence). The J segment lost 2 bases and the V segment lost 3 bases, leaving 3 bases of the junction unmatched. The CDR3 sequence is 15 residues long. The CDR3 is CASSLNGGAYNEQFF. DNA for the CDR3: TGTGCCAGCAGTTTGAACGGGGGGGCCTACAATGAGCAGTTCTTC.

The DNA of the CDR3 is TGTGCCAGCAGCCACGAGCGGGGGAGGAACACCGGGGAGCTGTTTTTT. It yields the protein CASSHERGRNTGELFF. This rearrangement joins TRBV5-4 to TRBJ2-2; TRBD2 matches 8 bases. The CDR3 consists of 16 residues. Trimming took 4 bases from V and 1 from J; bases not matched to a gene: 6. The germline gives CDR1 SGHNT, CDR2 YYREEE (reference sequence).

J is TRBJ1-1 and V is TRBV7-9; no clear D gene. Germline V gene lookup returns CDR1 SEHNR and CDR2 FQNEAQ (reference sequence). Trimming removed 5 bases from V and 8 bases from J, with 9 bases in between. CDR3 size: 11 residues. In DNA, the CDR3 is TGTGCCAGCAGCGCATCAGGCGAAGCTTTCTTT. Protein product: CASSASGEAFF.

The gene calls are TRBV6-6 and TRBJ2-7; D might be TRBD1 (6 bases). There are 16 residues in the CDR3. V lost 2 bases to trimming and J lost 0 bases, with 14 bases between them. Germline loops: CDR1 MNHNY, CDR2 SVGAGI (reference sequence). As DNA, the CDR3 is TGTGCCAGCAGTTACCTACGGGACATACCCTCCTACGAGCAGTACTTC. Its protein is CASSYLRDIPSYEQYF.

This chain uses TRBV19 with TRBJ2-1, with 11 bases fitting TRBD2. This CDR3 has 17 amino acids. J gave up 4 bases and V 0 bases, and 5 bases lay outside the gene matches. Germline loops: CDR1 LNHDA, CDR2 SQIVND (reference sequence). This chain's CDR3 is CASSIDSLAGVYNEQFF. In nucleotides, the CDR3 is TGTGCCAGTAGTATAGATTCACTAGCGGGGGTTTACAATGAGCAGTTCTTC.

The chain's CDR3 is CASSQDLQYNSPLHF. The CDR3 coding sequence is TGTGCCAGCAGCCAAGATTTACAGTATAATTCACCCCTCCACTTT. The J gene is TRBJ1-6, the V gene TRBV14; D gene unclear. There are 15 residues in the CDR3. The V and J ends lost 0 bases and 4 bases respectively, with 7 bases between them. Germline V gives CDR1 SGHDN, CDR2 FVKESK.

The gene calls are TRBV27 and TRBJ1-1; D uncertain. The CDR3 has 13 amino acids. Deletions cut 4 bases from V and 3 bases from J, with 9 bases between. Germline loops: CDR1 MNHEY, CDR2 SMNVEV (reference sequence). The CDR3 loop reads CASSWQPYTEAFF. The CDR3 bases are TGTGCCAGCAGTTGGCAACCGTACACTGAAGCTTTCTTT.

V is TRBV27 and J is TRBJ1-2; 7 bases are a match to TRBD1. The CDR3 covers 13 residues. Germline V gene lookup returns CDR1 MNHEY and CDR2 SMNVEV (reference sequence). CDR3 in amino acids: CLSLQGPMKGYTF. The CDR3 nucleotides are TGTCTATCGTTACAGGGGCCTATGAAGGGCTACACCTTC.

This clone was seen a handful of times. The rearrangement uses TRBV10-3 and TRBJ1-4; no reliable D call. Trimming left V 0 bases short and J 3 bases short, with 8 bases between. CDR1 is ENHRY and CDR2 is SYGVKD in the germline V gene. This CDR3 is 15 amino acids long. CDR3: CAISESTEANEKLFF. CDR3 coding DNA: TGTGCCATCAGTGAGTCTACAGAAGCTAATGAAAAACTGTTTTTT.

The V gene is TRBV6-5, the J gene TRBJ2-3, with 7 bases that match TRBD2. Per the germline V gene, CDR1 is MNHEY and CDR2 is SVGAGI. With 4 bases clipped from V and 6 bases from J, the junction kept 13 bases outside the gene matches. CDR3 length: 16 amino acids. CDR3 region: CASSSTGTIEGDTQYF. The CDR3 nucleotides read TGTGCCAGCAGTTCTACCGGGACTATCGAAGGGGATACGCAGTATTTT.

This chain connects TRBV4-3 to TRBJ2-1; the match to TRBD2 covers 9 bases. CDR3 length equals 15 residues. The ends lost 4 bases at V and 7 bases at J; junction bases unmatched: 8. From germline, CDR1 is LGHNA and CDR2 YSLEER. CDR3 in amino acids: CASSPGLAAWNEQFF. The CDR3 bases are TGCGCCAGCAGCCCGGGACTAGCTGCCTGGAATGAGCAGTTCTTC.

The chain uses TRBV14 and TRBJ2-7; the D is unclear. Germline V gene lookup returns CDR1 SGHDN and CDR2 FVKESK. CDR3 length: 15 residues. Trimming pared 1 base from V and 2 bases from J, leaving 12 bases between. The CDR3 DNA follows: TGTGCCAGCAGCCAAGTGTTTGGGCCCACCTACGAGCAGTACTTC. It encodes CASSQVFGPTYEQYF. The variable domain in full, completed from reference TRBV14 and TRBJ2-7, reads EAGVTQFPSHSVIEKGQTVTLRCDPISGHDNLYWYRRVMGKEIKFLLHFVKESKQDESGMPNNRFLAERTGGTYSTLKVQPAELEDSGVYFCASSQVFGPTYEQYFGPGTRLTVT.

The V and J genes are TRBV9 and TRBJ1-1, with a tentative D call TRBD1 (5 bases). CDR3 length equals 14 residues. Per germline, CDR1 SGDLS and CDR2 YYNGEE. V was pared by 0 bases and J by 10 bases, with 16 bases between. CDR3 sequence reads: CASSVGAGFGGAFF. Here the CDR3 DNA reads TGTGCCAGCAGCGTAGGAGCAGGGTTCGGCGGAGCTTTCTTT. Using reference TRBV9 and TRBJ1-1 for the parts outside the CDR3, the full variable domain is DSGVTQTPKHLITATGQRVTLRCSPRSGDLSVYWYQQSLDQGLQFLIQYYNGEERAKGNILERFSAQQFPDLHSELNLSSLELGDSALYFCASSVGAGFGGAFFGQGTRLTVV.

The J gene is TRBJ2-1, the V gene TRBV7-3, with 9 nucleotides matching TRBD1. Germline CDR1 reads SGHTA; CDR2 reads FQGTGA. The CDR3 is 15 residues long. V lost 5 bases, J lost 6 bases, and 8 bases stayed unmatched. CDR3 sequence reads: CASSPQDRGTNEQFF. Written as DNA, the CDR3 is TGTGCCAGCAGCCCCCAGGACAGGGGAACCAATGAGCAGTTCTTC.

The V call is TRBV6-5, the J call TRBJ2-1; D perhaps matches TRBD1 (6 bases). Germline CDR1 MNHEY, CDR2 SVGAGI. The CDR3 extends over 15 amino acids. V lost 5 bases and J 3 bases, leaving 14 bases between the germline ends. The CDR3 DNA is TGTGCCAGCAGTCCCTACAGGGCTTACTACAATGAGCAGTTCTTC. Its translation is CASSPYRAYYNEQFF.